This T cell receptor (beta chain) was obtained from a study of T cells in Graves' hyperthyroidism and ophthalmopathy. Study conclusions and caveats: The model identified upcoming ophthalmopathy a median roughly 6.5 months ahead of onset. Ophthalmopathy stood apart from stable hyperthyroidism in a 13 V-J model. Expanded thyroid clonotypes (above 0.001) were mostly also found in blood.

There were TCR beta CDR3 regions amplified from RNA transcripts. The HTBI primer set served for first-round RT-PCR of the TCR CDR3. Each CDR3 protein gets one entry after TCRdb re-called the multiplex PCR reads with MiXCR. The table includes 500,000 to 600,000 distinct CDR3 sequences, 46% detected once. Reasons for excluding patients were uncontrolled infection, other autoimmune disease, pregnancy or lactation. In the case of this clonotype: Its antigen is undetermined.

Trimming at V came to 5 bases and at J to 2 bases, leaving 10 bases not matched to a gene. Germline V lookup: CDR1 LNHDA, CDR2 SQIVND (reference sequence). CDR3 size: 16 residues. This receptor was obtained from an adult woman with Graves' disease, either hyperthyroidism or ophthalmopathy (not recorded which). The chain combines TRBV19 with TRBJ2-7; TRBD2 matches at 9 bases. Sequencing used peripheral blood or thyroid tissue (not recorded which). This CDR3 reads CASSLSGTSRTYEQYF. CDR3 DNA sequence: TGTGCCAGTAGTCTCTCCGGGACTAGCCGAACCTACGAGCAGTACTTC.